The 19 T cell receptor beta chains in this list originate from one sample, sequenced in a study of CD8 T cells in Susac syndrome. Random hexamers served to reverse transcribe about 0.5 to 1 ug RNA. Each CDR3 protein gets one entry after TCRdb re-called the immunoSEQ multiplex PCR reads with MiXCR. This table holds roughly 200,000 distinct CDR3 sequences, 85% to 95% found once. The sample comprised CD4+ T cells from PBMCs. These receptors were obtained from a human donor with multiple sclerosis.

This sequence joins TRBV15 and TRBJ1-2; D gene unclear. This CDR3 has 14 amino acids. Trimming shortened V by 0 bases and J by 4 bases, and 9 bases separated the two germline ends. CDR1 and CDR2 (germline): LNHNV, YYDKDF (reference sequence). The CDR3 loop is CATSREYSSYGYTF. In DNA form, the CDR3 reads TGTGCCACCAGCAGAGAATACAGCTCCTATGGCTACACCTTC. The complete variable domain, with remaining parts taken from reference TRBV15 and TRBJ1-2, reads DAMVIQNPRYQVTQFGKPVTLSCSQTLNHNVMYWYQQKSSQAPKLLFHYYDKDFNNEADTPDNFQSRRPNTSFCFLDIRSPGLGDTAMYLCATSREYSSYGYTFGSGTRLTVV.

The gene calls are TRBV7-9 and TRBJ2-7; D perhaps matches TRBD1 (6 bases). Trimming took off 1 base at V and 4 bases at J, with 11 bases between the two ends. Germline V gives CDR1 SEHNR, CDR2 FQNEAQ (reference sequence). This CDR3 is built from 14 residues. This CDR3 reads CASSLGPQGYEQYF. DNA of the CDR3: TGTGCCAGCAGCTTAGGTCCACAGGGTTACGAGCAGTACTTC.

The chain joins TRBV30 to TRBJ2-2; no clear D gene. Germline CDR1 and CDR2: GTSNPN and SVGIG (reference sequence). The CDR3 consists of 15 residues. V lost 3 bases and J 6 bases, leaving 17 bases between the germline ends. CDR3 region: CAWSRYPLASGELFF. CDR3 sequence (DNA): TGTGCCTGGAGCCGTTACCCCTTGGCATCCGGGGAGCTGTTTTTT.

The rearrangement joins TRBV24-1 to TRBJ1-4; TRBD1 matches at 10 bases. V was clipped by 12 bases and J by 5 bases; unmatched bases: 5. The V gene's germline CDR1 is KGHDR and CDR2 SFDVKD. The CDR3 runs to 13 residues. For the CDR3, the DNA is TGTGCCGCTGTGACAGGGGGCAATGAAAAACTGTTTTTT. Translating it yields CAAVTGGNEKLFF.

The V and J genes are TRBV29-1 and TRBJ2-2; 8 nucleotides align to TRBD1. Germline trimming cut 5 bases from V and 4 bases from J; bases unmatched to any gene: 6. The CDR3 is 14 amino acids. In germline, CDR1 is SQVTM, CDR2 ANQGSEA. DNA of the CDR3: TGCAGCGTTACGTCGACAGGGGTCACCGGGGAGCTGTTTTTT. Protein sequence: CSVTSTGVTGELFF.

The chain joins TRBV20-1 to TRBJ1-2, with no clear D. This CDR3 is 11 amino acids long. CDR1 is DFQATT and CDR2 is SNEGSKA in the germline V gene (reference sequence). With 7 bases removed from V and 5 bases from J, the gap between germline ends came to 11 bases. The CDR3: CSVLTPYGYTF. In DNA form, the CDR3 reads TGCAGTGTCTTAACACCTTATGGCTACACCTTC.

This sequence joins TRBV12-3 or TRBV12-4 and TRBJ1-4, with 8 positions matching TRBD1. The CDR3 spans 16 residues. Trimming at V came to 5 bases and at J to 2 bases, leaving 7 bases not matched to a gene. The CDR3 sequence is CASSPTGVLTNEKLFF. CDR3 in DNA: TGTGCCAGCAGTCCGACAGGGGTATTGACTAATGAAAAACTGTTTTTT.

The chain joins TRBV20-1 to TRBJ2-1; no clear D. In germline, CDR1 is DFQATT, CDR2 SNEGSKA (reference sequence). The V end was cut by 3 bases, the J end by 8 bases, with 8 bases between. The CDR3 has 11 amino acids. In nucleotides, the CDR3 is TGCAGTGCTAGTTCGGGCCATGAGCAGTTCTTC. Protein sequence: CSASSGHEQFF.

The genes are TRBV7-9 and TRBJ2-5, with 14 bases fitting TRBD2. Germline V CDR1 and CDR2: SEHNR, FQNEAQ (reference sequence). This CDR3 has 14 residues. Trimming took 5 bases from V and 9 from J; bases not matched to a gene: 5. The CDR3: CASSVGLAGVSQYF. DNA of the CDR3: TGTGCCAGCAGCGTGGGACTAGCGGGGGTGTCCCAGTACTTC. Based on the CDR3 plus reference TRBV7-9 and TRBJ2-5, the full variable domain is DTGVSQNPRHKITKRGQNVTFRCDPISEHNRLYWYRQTLGQGPEFLTYFQNEAQLEKSRLLSDRFSAERPKGSFSTLEIQRTEQGDSAMYLCASSVGLAGVSQYFGPGTRLLVL.

The chain combines TRBV20-1 with TRBJ2-1; 7 bases map to TRBD2. The CDR3 is 14 amino acids. Germline V gene lookup returns CDR1 DFQATT and CDR2 SNEGSKA (reference sequence). Losses at the gene ends were 0 bases for V and 8 bases for J; bases not matched to a gene: 7. The DNA for the CDR3 is TGCAGTGCTAGAGACTTCGGGGGGTTTGATGAGCAGTTCTTC. Its protein product is CSARDFGGFDEQFF.

The V and J genes are TRBV7-9 and TRBJ2-1, with 10 bases that match TRBD2. Germline trimming cut 2 bases from V and 9 bases from J; bases unmatched to any gene: 7. In germline, CDR1 is SEHNR, CDR2 FQNEAQ (reference sequence). The CDR3 length is 15 residues. CDR3 protein: CASSLFPSGRPEQFF. For the CDR3, the DNA is TGTGCCAGCAGCTTATTTCCTAGCGGGAGACCTGAGCAGTTCTTC.

This chain connects TRBV29-1 to TRBJ1-5, with 7 bases identical to TRBD1. Germline CDR1 SQVTM, CDR2 ANQGSEA. After removal of 6 bases from V and 11 bases from J, the junction contained 13 bases not matched to a gene. This CDR3 region has 13 residues. The CDR3 region has the DNA TGCAGCGTCGATGACAGGGACAGCATGTCCCAGCATTTT. It specifies CSVDDRDSMSQHF. The full variable domain, with the rest looked up from reference TRBV29-1 and TRBJ1-5, is SAVISQKPSRDICQRGTSLTIQCQVDSQVTMMFWYRQQPGQSLTLIATANQGSEATYESGFVIDKFPISRPNLTFSTLTVSNMSPEDSSIYLCSVDDRDSMSQHFGDGTRLSIL.

The chain has TRBV7-2 and TRBJ1-5; the match to TRBD1 covers 7 bases. Germline CDR1 and CDR2: SGHTA and FQGNSA. J was trimmed by 7 bases and V by 5 bases; bases with no gene match: 5. This CDR3 spans 13 amino acids. CDR3: CASSKTGDQPQHF. The CDR3, as DNA: TGTGCCAGCAGCAAAACAGGGGACCAGCCCCAGCATTTT.

The chain uses TRBV18 and TRBJ1-1, with TRBD1 matching 9 bases. Losses at the gene ends were 6 bases for V and 1 base for J; bases not matched to a gene: 6. CDR3 length: 15 residues. The germline CDR1 and CDR2 sequences are KGHSH and LQKENI. The CDR3 nucleotides are TGTGCCAGCTCCGGACAGGGGCCTAGGAACACTGAAGCTTTCTTT. This sequence encodes CASSGQGPRNTEAFF.

The chain carries TRBV5-4 and TRBJ2-3, with TRBD2 matching 9 bases. J gave up 5 bases and V 4 bases, and 17 bases lay outside the gene matches. From germline, CDR1 is SGHNT and CDR2 YYREEE (reference sequence). The CDR3 covers 18 residues. CDR3 amino acids: CASSPHLLAGAAGDTQYF. CDR3 coding DNA: TGTGCCAGCAGCCCTCACCTTTTAGCGGGGGCCGCCGGAGATACGCAGTATTTT.

The rearrangement joins TRBV29-1 to TRBJ2-1; a weak D match, TRBD1 (6 bases). This CDR3 is built from 14 residues. V lost 5 bases and J 1 base, leaving 12 bases between the germline ends. Germline V gives CDR1 SQVTM, CDR2 ANQGSEA. DNA of the CDR3: TGCAGCGTTCTAAACAGGGTTTCCTACAATGAGCAGTTCTTC. Its translation: CSVLNRVSYNEQFF.

The V call is TRBV30, the J call TRBJ1-4; D perhaps matches TRBD1 (5 bases). The CDR3 sequence is 15 residues long. CDR1 is GTSNPN, CDR2 SVGIG, per germline (reference sequence). Trimming cost V 1 base and J 8 bases, with 17 bases left between them. The CDR3, as DNA: TGTGCCTGGAGTGCGATGGGACGGCTGGGGGAAAAACTGTTTTTT. This gives the protein CAWSAMGRLGEKLFF.

The chain recombines TRBV5-4 with TRBJ1-6; a possible D gene is TRBD1 (5 bases). V lost 4 bases and J 8 bases, leaving 16 bases between the germline ends. Germline V lookup: CDR1 SGHNT, CDR2 YYREEE (reference sequence). The CDR3 runs to 15 residues. This CDR3 reads CASSGAGTTDSPLHF. CDR3 sequence (DNA): TGTGCCAGCAGCGGTGCCGGGACTACTGATTCACCCCTCCACTTT. Drawing the rest from reference TRBV5-4 and TRBJ1-6, the complete variable domain is ETGVTQSPTHLIKTRGQQVTLRCSSQSGHNTVSWYQQALGQGPQFIFQYYREEENGRGNFPPRFSGLQFPNYSSELNVNALELDDSALYLCASSGAGTTDSPLHFGNGTRLTVT.

The chain recombines TRBV11-2 with TRBJ1-1, with TRBD1 matching over 8 bases. V lost 8 bases and J lost 1; bases outside the gene matches: 3. CDR3 length: 13 residues. Germline CDR1 reads SGHAT; CDR2 reads FQNNGV. Here the CDR3 reads CASEGQENTEAFF. In nucleotides, the CDR3 is TGTGCCAGCGAGGGACAGGAGAACACTGAAGCTTTCTTT.